The 30 T cell receptor beta chains reported below all come from one sample, sequenced in a study of cytomegalovirus exposure and HLA in healthy donors. Measured with immunoSEQ multiplex PCR; TCRdb has only the in-frame clones, and not every one. The profile covers about 65,000 clones, with about 90% appearing a single time and 1% to 1.5% taken by the ten largest. Sequenced: PBMCs. These receptors all come from a woman aged 18-29 years in good health and CMV-seronegative.

The V and J genes are TRBV5-6 and TRBJ1-1; the D gene is possibly TRBD1 (6 bases). Germline V gene lookup returns CDR1 SGHDT and CDR2 YYEEEE. Between the trimmed V and J ends, which lost 4 bases and 6 bases, there was a span of 10 bases. The CDR3 is 12 residues long. In nucleotides, the CDR3 is TGTGCCAGCAGCGAGGGGGGGGCTGAAGCTTTCTTT. This sequence encodes CASSEGGAEAFF.

The gene calls are TRBV4-2 and TRBJ1-6; 8 bases agree with TRBD1. CDR3 length: 14 residues. In germline, CDR1 is LGHNA, CDR2 YNFKEQ. The V gene end was trimmed by 4 bases and the J gene end by 7 bases; junction bases not matched to a gene: 3. The CDR3 DNA follows: TGTGCCAGCAGCCTCGGACAGGGCAATTCACCCCTCCACTTT. Amino acids: CASSLGQGNSPLHF.

The chain is built from TRBV10-3 and TRBJ2-7, with D perhaps matching TRBD2 (5 bases). Germline CDR1 and CDR2: ENHRY and SYGVKD. The V and J ends lost 6 bases and 7 bases respectively, with 19 bases between them. The length of the CDR3 is 14 residues. The DNA for the CDR3 is TGTGCCATCAGGATCACTCTGGACTTGAGGGAGCAGTACTTC. This gives the protein CAIRITLDLREQYF.

The chain couples TRBV19 to TRBJ1-2, with 8 bases matching TRBD1. The CDR3 is made up of 15 amino acids. Germline V gene lookup returns CDR1 LNHDA and CDR2 SQIVND (reference sequence). The ends lost 3 bases at V and 8 bases at J; junction bases unmatched: 11. The CDR3 bases are TGTGCCAGTAGTATCTACGTGGGACAGGCTCAAGGCTACACCTTC. Translating it yields CASSIYVGQAQGYTF.

The gene calls are TRBV7-2 and TRBJ2-2; TRBD1 agrees at 7 bases. J was trimmed by 1 base and V by 4 bases; bases with no gene match: 12. The CDR3 is 18 amino acids. Germline V gene sequence: CDR1 SGHTA, CDR2 FQGNSA. The CDR3: CASSSESGTDKNTGELFF. DNA for the CDR3: TGTGCCAGCAGCTCTGAATCCGGGACAGATAAGAACACCGGGGAGCTGTTTTTT.

This clone occurred once. V and J are TRBV6-1 and TRBJ2-7; D is possibly TRBD2 (6 bases). The V and J ends lost 3 bases and 3 bases respectively, with 12 bases between them. The CDR3 totals 14 residues. Germline CDR1 is MNHNS and CDR2 is SASEGT. Here the CDR3 reads CASSEEGSLYEQYF. The DNA for the CDR3 is TGTGCCAGCAGTGAGGAGGGGTCCCTCTACGAGCAGTACTTC.

The chain combines TRBV4-2 with TRBJ2-5; possibly TRBD1 for D (5 bases). The ends were cut back, 0 bases at V and 5 bases at J, with 16 bases in the middle. In germline, CDR1 is LGHNA, CDR2 YNFKEQ. The CDR3 is made up of 16 amino acids. In DNA form, the CDR3 reads TGTGCCAGCAGCCAAGATAGCAGCGTGGGGCAGGAGACCCAGTACTTC. Translation: CASSQDSSVGQETQYF.

The rearrangement joins TRBV6-1 to TRBJ1-2; 11 positions match TRBD1. Germline values: CDR1 MNHNS, CDR2 SASEGT. V lost 4 bases to trimming and J lost 8 bases; unmatched junction nucleotides: 12. The CDR3 is 16 residues long. CDR3 sequence: CASSVAGTGGATGYTF. The DNA of the CDR3 is TGTGCCAGCAGTGTGGCTGGGACAGGGGGTGCTACGGGCTACACCTTC.

The chain links TRBV7-2 to TRBJ2-3; TRBD2 matches at 10 bases. In germline, CDR1 is SGHTA, CDR2 FQGNSA. V lost 4 bases to trimming and J lost 6 bases; unmatched junction nucleotides: 10. The CDR3 loop spans 16 amino acids. The CDR3 sequence is CASSSWTSGTSDTQYF. The CDR3 region has the DNA TGTGCCAGCAGCTCCTGGACTAGCGGTACTTCGGATACGCAGTATTTT.

The CDR3 region has the DNA TGCGCCAGCAGCCAAGACGCAAGGACAGGGGAATTAGAGTCCTACGAGCAGTACTTC. Its protein is CASSQDARTGELESYEQYF. This chain joins TRBV4-1 and TRBJ2-7, with TRBD1 matching over 9 bases. This CDR3 contains 19 residues. Trimming removed 0 bases from V and 1 base from J; junction bases left unmatched: 13. Germline V gives CDR1 MGHRA, CDR2 YSYEKL.

This clone was counted a single time. The CDR3 sequence is CASSFIQGWTGELFF. Written as DNA, the CDR3 is TGTGCCAGCAGTTTTATTCAGGGGTGGACCGGGGAGCTGTTTTTT. The chain employs TRBV28 and TRBJ2-2, with D perhaps TRBD1 (6 bases). Trimming took 3 bases from V and 5 from J, leaving 13 bases between them. CDR1 MDHEN and CDR2 SYDVKM come from the germline V gene. The CDR3 loop spans 15 amino acids.

The chain combines TRBV7-9 with TRBJ1-1; the D gene is possibly TRBD1 (5 bases). The CDR3 contains 13 residues. Germline V gene data show CDR1 as SEHNR and CDR2 as FQNEAQ (reference sequence). V was shortened by 6 bases and J by 6 bases, with 14 bases between the two germline ends. The CDR3 loop is CASSSAGYPEAFF. The CDR3 coding sequence is TGTGCCAGCAGTTCCGCAGGGTACCCTGAAGCTTTCTTT.

The chain employs TRBV4-2 and TRBJ2-1; 7 bases map to TRBD1. The CDR3 sequence is 15 residues long. CDR1 LGHNA and CDR2 YNFKEQ come from the germline V gene. With V trimmed by 5 bases and J by 2 bases, 6 bases remained unmatched. The CDR3 DNA follows: TGTGCCAGCAGCGGCCGACAGGGTACCTACAATGAGCAGTTCTTC. Translated, it gives CASSGRQGTYNEQFF.

The chain links TRBV7-6 to TRBJ1-4; unclear D gene. Germline V lookup: CDR1 SGHVS, CDR2 FNYEAQ. Trimming stripped 3 bases from V and 7 bases from J, with 3 bases between. This CDR3 region has 11 residues. This chain's CDR3 is CASSFGEKLFF. The CDR3 coding sequence is TGTGCCAGCAGCTTCGGTGAAAAACTGTTTTTT.

The rearrangement uses TRBV6-1 and TRBJ1-2; perhaps TRBD1 as D (6 bases). V gave up 1 base and J gave up 4 bases, with 7 bases separating them. The germline gives CDR1 MNHNS, CDR2 SASEGT. The CDR3 totals 13 residues. The DNA for the CDR3 is TGTGCCAGCAGTGAAGGAGGGGGCTATGGCTACACCTTC. Translation: CASSEGGGYGYTF.

The chain has TRBV27 and TRBJ2-5; TRBD1 is a possible D gene (7 bases). The CDR3 runs to 15 residues. The germline V gene has CDR1 MNHEY and CDR2 SMNVEV (reference sequence). V was clipped by 2 bases and J by 4 bases, with 14 bases between them. CDR3 protein: CASSLAGGMTETQYF. DNA for the CDR3: TGTGCCAGCAGTTTAGCAGGGGGGATGACAGAGACCCAGTACTTC.

The sample holds one count of this clone. The rearrangement links TRBV2 to TRBJ2-7, with TRBD1 matching over 7 bases. V lost 6 bases to trimming and J lost 0 bases; unmatched junction nucleotides: 8. The CDR3 totals 15 residues. The germline gives CDR1 SNHLY, CDR2 FYNNEI. The CDR3 region has the DNA TGTGCCAGCAGCTACGACAGGGCGGCCTCCTACGAGCAGTACTTC. It translates to CASSYDRAASYEQYF.

V is TRBV7-9 and J is TRBJ2-3; a possible D gene is TRBD2 (5 bases). Looked up from germline, CDR1 is SEHNR and CDR2 is FQNEAQ (reference sequence). V lost 1 base and J lost 6, with 14 bases in between. CDR3 length equals 15 residues. CDR3 residues: CASSLDQRPRDTQYF. The CDR3 DNA reads as TGTGCCAGCAGCTTAGATCAGCGGCCCCGGGATACGCAGTATTTT.

This clone occurred once. V gene TRBV11-2 combines with J gene TRBJ1-2, with D tentatively TRBD1 (6 bases). The V gene's germline CDR1 is SGHAT and CDR2 FQNNGV. CDR3 size: 15 residues. V was shortened by 7 bases and J by 8 bases, with 23 bases between the two germline ends. CDR3 in amino acids: CASTDAGGPGGGYTF. The CDR3 region has the DNA TGTGCCAGCACCGATGCGGGGGGCCCGGGGGGGGGCTACACCTTC.

CDR3 residues: CASSSPPGQNKPTGELFF. CDR3 coding DNA: TGTGCCAGCAGTTCCCCCCCTGGGCAAAACAAACCCACCGGGGAGCTGTTTTTT. The genes are TRBV28 and TRBJ2-2; D is unresolved. The V gene's germline CDR1 is MDHEN and CDR2 SYDVKM. V was pared by 4 bases and J by 4 bases, with 22 bases between. This CDR3 has 18 residues.

The chain joins TRBV12-5 to TRBJ1-2, with D possibly TRBD1 on 6 matching bases. The CDR3 runs to 17 residues. The V end lost 5 bases, the J end lost 0 bases, and 19 bases lay between the germline ends. Germline lookup yields CDR1 LGHNT and CDR2 FRNRAP. The CDR3 bases are TGTGCTAGTGGTCACCCCTCAGGGGAAGGAGCTAACTATGGCTACACCTTC. Protein sequence: CASGHPSGEGANYGYTF.

This clone was seen once. The chain has TRBV5-6 and TRBJ1-2; tentatively, D is TRBD1 (6 bases). The CDR3 covers 14 residues. The V end lost 3 bases, the J end lost 5 bases, and 14 bases lay between the germline ends. The germline CDR1 and CDR2 sequences are SGHDT and YYEEEE. CDR3 sequence (DNA): TGTGCCAGCAGCTCTACCGGGACAAATTATGGCTACACCTTC. Its protein product is CASSSTGTNYGYTF.

Only one count was recorded for this clone. The rearrangement links TRBV5-6 to TRBJ1-1; the match to TRBD1 covers 11 bases. The junction had 7 bases not matched to a gene; V was cut back by 2 bases and J by 4 bases. This CDR3 spans 16 amino acids. CDR1 is SGHDT, CDR2 YYEEEE, per germline. CDR3 in DNA: TGTGCCAGCAGCTTCTGGGACAGGGGGTCGGGCACTGAAGCTTTCTTT. Translated, it gives CASSFWDRGSGTEAFF.

This clone was observed a few times. The gene calls are TRBV7-6 and TRBJ2-7; 9 bases are shared with TRBD1. The junction had 9 bases not matched to a gene; V was cut back by 5 bases and J by 1 base. The CDR3 contains 16 residues. Germline loops: CDR1 SGHVS, CDR2 FNYEAQ. The CDR3 loop is CASSIRTTGGSYEQYF. CDR3 in DNA: TGTGCCAGCAGCATTAGGACGACAGGGGGATCCTACGAGCAGTACTTC.

The V and J genes are TRBV6-5 and TRBJ2-3; weak D call: TRBD2 (5 bases). The germline V and J ends were trimmed by 6 bases and 6 bases, with 19 bases remaining between them. Germline assignment: CDR1 MNHEY and CDR2 SVGAGI. The CDR3 consists of 15 residues. This CDR3 reads CASSRRVTNGDTQYF. CDR3 sequence (DNA): TGTGCCAGCAGCCGACGTGTGACTAACGGGGATACGCAGTATTTT.

This chain joins TRBV4-3 and TRBJ2-1; 13 positions match TRBD2. After removal of 1 base from V and 3 bases from J, the junction contained 0 bases not matched to a gene. CDR3 length: 16 residues. Germline-derived CDR1 and CDR2 are LGHNA and YSLEER. The CDR3 DNA is TGCGCCAGCAGCCAAGGGACTAGCGGGAGCTACAATGAGCAGTTCTTC. Translation gives CASSQGTSGSYNEQFF.

This rearrangement joins TRBV10-3 to TRBJ1-1; D not resolved. Trimming took off 0 bases at V and 5 bases at J, with 13 bases between the two ends. Germline loops: CDR1 ENHRY, CDR2 SYGVKD. The CDR3 length is 15 residues. The DNA for the CDR3 is TGTGCCATCAGTGAGTCGATGGGCCGGGGAACTGAAGCTTTCTTT. Its protein product is CAISESMGRGTEAFF.

The chain recombines TRBV14 with TRBJ2-5, with D possibly being TRBD2 (6 bases). Germline CDR1 reads SGHDN; CDR2 reads FVKESK. V lost 4 bases to trimming and J lost 1 base, with 16 bases between them. CDR3 length equals 16 residues. CDR3 DNA: TGTGCCAGCAGCCCGAATGGATGGCGGGGCCAAGAGACCCAGTACTTC. Its translation: CASSPNGWRGQETQYF.

In its sample, this clone was seen once. V is TRBV7-9 and J is TRBJ2-1; 13 bases align to TRBD2. The CDR3 runs to 15 residues. Germline V CDR1 and CDR2: SEHNR, FQNEAQ (reference sequence). The junction had 7 bases not matched to a gene; V was cut back by 6 bases and J by 8 bases. CDR3: CASSPTLAGGDEQFF. The CDR3 DNA reads as TGTGCCAGCAGTCCAACACTAGCGGGAGGGGATGAGCAGTTCTTC.

V usage is TRBV19 and J usage is TRBJ2-6; no reliable D call. CDR1 is LNHDA, CDR2 SQIVND, per germline (reference sequence). V was shortened by 5 bases and J by 0 bases, with 8 bases between the two germline ends. The CDR3 contains 15 residues. CDR3 region: CASSVTASGANVLTF. In nucleotides, the CDR3 is TGTGCCAGTAGTGTAACAGCCTCTGGGGCCAACGTCCTGACTTTC.